This T cell receptor (beta chain) was captured in a study of synovial regulatory T cells in juvenile arthritis. Study-wide results and limits: TCR diversity was lower in inflammation-associated blood Treg cells than in other blood Treg cells.

CDR1 and CDR2 (germline): MNHEY, SVGAGI. This CDR3 region has 11 residues. No coding sequence is recorded. About this clone itself: Its antigen is not identified.

This table comes from immunoSEQ multiplex PCR, and its TCRdb copy is limited to in-frame clones, with some not included. The data include 9,500 to 10,000 clones; the top ten clones carry about 1.7%. The sequence was collected from a donor between 2 and 35 years old with juvenile idiopathic arthritis. The sequenced material came from Treg cells from blood. Subset defined: HLA-DR+ inflammation-associated blood Treg cells. J is TRBJ1-1 and V is TRBV6-5. CDR3 region: CASSYSGEAFF.